These T cell receptor beta chains were read from a single sample in a study of blood T cell repertoires in COVID-19. Assay used: immunoSEQ multiplex PCR; TCRdb lists only in-frame clones, some missing. This table holds over 85,000 clones, 87% found once. The specimen sequenced was peripheral blood. These receptors were obtained from a human donor in a cohort sampled during active COVID-19. Each CDR3 is given with its conserved first and last residue. A D gene is named only where the DNA matches it firmly. Not all rows give a size; the values are once, few, many and, for expanded clones, a class.

clone size	V gene	D gene	J gene	CDR3 DNA	CDR3 protein
-	TRBV30	-	TRBJ2-3	TGTGCCTGGGGGGGAGCGGGACATGCAGATACGCAGTATTTT	CAWGGAGHADTQYF
-	TRBV5-1	-	TRBJ2-4	TGCGCCAGCAGCCCTACGACATCGCTAGCCAAAAACATTCAGTACTTC	CASSPTTSLAKNIQYF
-	TRBV27	TRBD1	TRBJ1-1	TGTGCCAGCAGTCTGACAGGGACCACTGAAGCTTTCTTT	CASSLTGTTEAFF
once	TRBV11-2	TRBD2	TRBJ2-1	TGTGCCAGCAGCCTGACTAGCGGGATGGGTAATGAGCAGTTCTTC	CASSLTSGMGNEQFF
-	TRBV5-1	-	TRBJ2-7	TGCGCCAGCAGCTTGGTAGGGGCGTCCTACGAGCAGTACTTC	CASSLVGASYEQYF
-	TRBV19	-	TRBJ2-3	TGTGCCAGTGCCCTGGGGGGATTGGGCACAGATACGCAGTATTTT	CASALGGLGTDTQYF
-	TRBV6-5	TRBD2	TRBJ2-1	TGTGCCAGCAAGACTAGCGGGGGGGTAGGAAATGAGCAGTTCTTC	CASKTSGGVGNEQFF
-	TRBV5-4	TRBD1	TRBJ1-1	TGTGCCAGCAGCTTAAACAGGGGCCTTACTGAAGCTTTCTTT	CASSLNRGLTEAFF
-	TRBV29-1	TRBD2	TRBJ2-3	TGCAGCGTTGAAGATGTAGCGGGGGTCCCCCGGGATACGCAGTATTTT	CSVEDVAGVPRDTQYF
-	TRBV19	-	TRBJ2-7	TGTGCCAGTAGTATTGTCCTCTCCTACGAGCAGTACTTC	CASSIVLSYEQYF
-	TRBV5-1	-	TRBJ2-5	TGCGCCAGCAGCTTGTTGCAGGACAAAGAGACCCAGTACTTC	CASSLLQDKETQYF
-	TRBV10-3	-	TRBJ1-2	TGTGCCATCAGCGCCGGGACATCTAACTATGGCTACACCTTC	CAISAGTSNYGYTF
once	TRBV19	-	TRBJ1-1	TGTGCCAGTAGTATAGCGGGGGGTGGCACTGAAGCTTTCTTT	CASSIAGGGTEAFF
-	TRBV4-1	-	TRBJ2-5	TGCGCCAGCAGCCAACGGGGAATCCAAGAGACCCAGTACTTC	CASSQRGIQETQYF
-	TRBV12-5	-	TRBJ1-5	TGTGCTAGTGGAACAGGGAATAGCAATCAGCCCCAGCATTTT	CASGTGNSNQPQHF
-	TRBV5-4	TRBD1	TRBJ1-2	TGTGCCAGCAGCCCCGGACAGGGTAGGGGTGGCTACACCTTC	CASSPGQGRGGYTF
-	TRBV19	-	TRBJ2-1	TGTGCCAGCTCCTATGGGTCTCGGGGTCTGAGAAATGAGCAGTTCTTC	CASSYGSRGLRNEQFF
-	TRBV7-7	-	TRBJ2-2	TGTGCTAGCAGCTTATCTACGAACACCGGGGAGCTGTTTTTT	CASSLSTNTGELFF
-	TRBV5-1	TRBD2	TRBJ2-7	TGCGCCAGCAGCCCGGAAGGACTAGCTCTCAACGAGCAGTACTTC	CASSPEGLALNEQYF
-	TRBV2	TRBD1	TRBJ1-1	TGTGCCAGCAGGAGGGGGCGCAACACTGAAGCTTTCTTT	CASRRGRNTEAFF
-	TRBV9	TRBD2	TRBJ2-1	TGTGCCAGCAGCGTAGCTACGACTAGCGGGAGTTTCACCTACAATGAGCAGTTCTTC	CASSVATTSGSFTYNEQFF
-	TRBV24-1	TRBD1	TRBJ1-2	TGTGCCACCAGTGGGAGGGGGCAAGAAGGCTACACCTTC	CATSGRGQEGYTF
-	TRBV18	TRBD1	TRBJ1-6	TGTGCCAGCTCCCTCAGGGGGAATTCACCCCTCCACTTT	CASSLRGNSPLHF
few	TRBV2	TRBD1	TRBJ1-2	TGTGCCAGCAGCGTACAAAGACAGGGTAGCGGCTACACCTTC	CASSVQRQGSGYTF
-	TRBV5-1	-	TRBJ2-7	TGCGCCAGCAAGCCGCAGGACAGCACCTACGAGCAGTACTTC	CASKPQDSTYEQYF
-	TRBV5-1	-	TRBJ2-5	TGCGCCAGCAGCGTGGGGGGGCCCCAGTACTTC	CASSVGGPQYF
-	TRBV28	-	TRBJ2-7	TGTGCCAGCAGTCCCGGACAGCCCTACGAGCAGTACTTC	CASSPGQPYEQYF
many	TRBV28	-	TRBJ2-7	TGTGCCAGCAGTTTGGGCCCTTACTACGAGCAGTACTTC	CASSLGPYYEQYF
few	TRBV7-2	-	TRBJ2-1	TGTGCCAGCAGCTTAGTTCCCGCTACCCCCAATGAGCAGTTCTTC	CASSLVPATPNEQFF
once	TRBV19	TRBD2	TRBJ2-1	TGTGCCAGTAGTATAGCGGGGGGGTCCTACAATGAGCAGTTCTTC	CASSIAGGSYNEQFF
-	TRBV5-1	TRBD1	TRBJ1-1	TGCGCCAGCAGCTTACAGGGGGATGAGACTGAAGCTTTCTTT	CASSLQGDETEAFF
once	TRBV3-1/TRBV3-2	TRBD1	TRBJ1-1	TGTGCCAGCAGCCTCGGACAGGGTCGGACTGAAGCTTTCTTT	CASSLGQGRTEAFF
-	TRBV19	TRBD1	TRBJ1-4	TGTGCCAGTTTAGTCCCGCAGGGGGCGCCTCGGAGTGTTTTAGGAACTAATGAAAAACTGTTTTTT	CASLVPQGAPRSVLGTNEKLFF
once	TRBV6-4	-	TRBJ2-1	TGTGCCAGCAGTTTAGGGCAGGGCTCCTACAATGAGCAGTTCTTC	CASSLGQGSYNEQFF
-	TRBV5-1	TRBD2	TRBJ2-3	TGCGCCAGCAGCCTCTCTAGCGGGAGGGTTTTAGATACGCAGTATTTT	CASSLSSGRVLDTQYF